Below, 28 T cell receptor beta chains from the same sample are listed, as sequenced in a study of OX40 agonist ivuxolimab in advanced cancers. Assay used: immunoSEQ multiplex PCR; TCRdb lists only in-frame clones, some missing. The table lists nearly 110,000 clones, just over 90% of them singletons. The specimen comprised CD4+ or CD8+ T cells sorted from blood, sampled in a trial of the OX40 agonist ivuxolimab. These receptors came from an adult with an advanced solid tumor such as melanoma, head and neck, liver or kidney cancer.

This chain links TRBV5-8 with TRBJ1-1; D call uncertain. Germline values: CDR1 SGHTS, CDR2 YDEGEE. The CDR3 is 14 residues long. V dropped 3 bases and J dropped 4 bases, with 13 bases sitting between them. CDR3 amino acids: CASSSPPWSTEAFF. In nucleotides, the CDR3 is TGTGCCAGCAGCTCCCCCCCTTGGAGCACTGAAGCTTTCTTT.

This chain links TRBV11-2 with TRBJ1-1; tentatively, D is TRBD1 (5 bases). The germline gives CDR1 SGHAT, CDR2 FQNNGV. This CDR3 has 15 residues. Trimming removed 5 bases from V and 6 bases from J, with 19 bases in between. In nucleotides, the CDR3 is TGTGCCAGCAGCCTAGTTGGGGGTAAGTTGGCTGAAGCTTTCTTT. Encoded protein: CASSLVGGKLAEAFF.

Comment on this clone: One junction end does not reproduce the germline sequence, and a read error may be involved. J is TRBJ2-7 and V is TRBV7-3; D may correspond to TRBD1 or TRBD2 (5 bases each). Germline loops: CDR1 SGHTA, CDR2 FQGTGA. This CDR3 has 14 residues. The CDR3 DNA reads TGTGCCAGCAGCTTAAATAGCCCCCGGGACCCCTTGTTCTTC. Amino acid sequence: CASSLNSPRDPLFF.

The gene calls are TRBV7-7 and TRBJ2-1; 12 positions agree with TRBD1. Germline V lookup: CDR1 SSHAT, CDR2 FNYEAQ (reference sequence). This CDR3 region has 16 residues. The V segment lost 5 bases and the J segment 7 bases; nucleotides outside the gene matches: 9. CDR3: CASSAGGTGGINEQFF. The CDR3 region has the DNA TGTGCCAGCAGCGCTGGGGGGACAGGGGGCATAAATGAGCAGTTCTTC.

Only a few counts were recorded for this clone. This sequence joins TRBV5-4 and TRBJ2-5; TRBD1 might be the D (6 bases). The CDR3 totals 14 residues. V lost 5 bases and J lost 4, with 15 bases in between. Germline V lookup: CDR1 SGHNT, CDR2 YYREEE (reference sequence). CDR3 coding DNA: TGTGCCAGCAGTCCAGGACAGTTTTTAGAGACCCAGTACTTC. Residues: CASSPGQFLETQYF.

The chain recombines TRBV30 with TRBJ1-2, with unresolved D. Germline CDR1 reads GTSNPN; CDR2 reads SVGIG (reference sequence). The CDR3 covers 12 residues. The V end lost 0 bases, the J end lost 6 bases, and 8 bases lay between the germline ends. CDR3 sequence: CAWSVGVNGYTF. The CDR3 DNA reads as TGTGCCTGGAGTGTCGGGGTGAATGGCTACACCTTC. Together with reference TRBV30 and TRBJ1-2, the CDR3 gives the full variable domain: SQTIHQWPATLVQPVGSPLSLECTVEGTSNPNLYWYRQAAGRGLQLLFYSVGIGQISSEVPQNLSASRPQDRQFILSSKKLLLSDSGFYLCAWSVGVNGYTFGSGTRLTVV.

The chain carries TRBV30 and TRBJ1-6; maybe TRBD1 (6 bases). CDR1 is GTSNPN, CDR2 SVGIG, per germline (reference sequence). V lost 0 bases and J 9 bases, leaving 21 bases between the germline ends. This CDR3 has 17 amino acids. CDR3 amino acids: CAWSVSLVRGFGSPLHF. Here the CDR3 DNA reads TGTGCCTGGAGTGTCTCACTAGTCAGGGGATTCGGTTCACCCCTCCACTTT.

The V and J genes are TRBV19 and TRBJ1-2, with D uncertain. In germline, CDR1 is LNHDA, CDR2 SQIVND (reference sequence). This CDR3 region has 14 residues. V lost 7 bases, J lost 8 bases, and 20 bases lay in between. CDR3 coding DNA: TGTGCCAGTAATCCCCCCCCACACAAAGGCGGCTACACCTTC. This sequence encodes CASNPPPHKGGYTF.

This clone has more than one count but fewer than ten. The chain combines TRBV4-1 with TRBJ2-1; 11 nucleotides match TRBD2. This CDR3 region has 15 residues. Germline values: CDR1 MGHRA, CDR2 YSYEKL. The J segment lost 7 bases and the V segment lost 4 bases, leaving 6 bases of the junction unmatched. CDR3 sequence: CASSRGLAGGNEQFF. The CDR3 bases are TGCGCCAGCAGCCGCGGCCTAGCGGGGGGAAATGAGCAGTTCTTC.

The V call is TRBV27, the J call TRBJ2-5; D possibly corresponds to TRBD2 (5 bases). CDR1 and CDR2 (germline): MNHEY, SMNVEV (reference sequence). V lost 3 bases, J lost 2 bases, and 7 bases lay in between. This CDR3 contains 13 residues. The CDR3 DNA reads as TGTGCCAGCAGTTTGAGGAGGCAAGAGACCCAGTACTTC. This gives the protein CASSLRRQETQYF.

In this sample, this clone turned up once. The rearrangement joins TRBV15 to TRBJ2-7, with a possible D match to TRBD2 (7 bases). V lost 5 bases, J lost 3 bases, and 17 bases lay in between. From germline, CDR1 is LNHNV and CDR2 YYDKDF (reference sequence). CDR3 length equals 15 residues. The CDR3 DNA is TGTGCCACCAGCCCTGGGGGGGGGCGCCTCTACGAGCAGTACTTC. Residues: CATSPGGGRLYEQYF.

The V gene is TRBV18, the J gene TRBJ1-3; TRBD1 might be the D (6 bases). The germline CDR1 and CDR2 sequences are KGHSH and LQKENI. This CDR3 has 16 amino acids. The V and J ends lost 4 bases and 2 bases respectively, with 15 bases between them. The CDR3 loop reads CASSLSTGKTGNTIYF. In DNA, the CDR3 is TGTGCCAGCTCACTATCGACAGGCAAAACTGGAAACACCATATATTTT.

The chain links TRBV7-9 to TRBJ2-3; 9 nucleotides match TRBD2. J was trimmed by 1 base and V by 5 bases; bases with no gene match: 7. Germline V gene sequence: CDR1 SEHNR, CDR2 FQNEAQ (reference sequence). The CDR3 extends over 16 amino acids. CDR3 in DNA: TGTGCCAGCAGCCCCACTAGCGGGCTTGGCACAGATACGCAGTATTTT. It encodes CASSPTSGLGTDTQYF.

The genes are TRBV6-5 and TRBJ1-6; D gene ambiguous. This CDR3 is 13 amino acids long. Germline CDR1 and CDR2: MNHEY and SVGAGI. Trimming left V 5 bases short and J 6 bases short, with 8 bases between. In nucleotides, the CDR3 is TGTGCCAGCAGTCGGACTTCTAATTCACCCCTCCACTTT. Its translation: CASSRTSNSPLHF.

The chain employs TRBV25-1 and TRBJ1-3; D is perhaps TRBD1 (5 bases). This CDR3 is built from 15 residues. CDR1 is MGHDK, CDR2 SYGVNS, per germline. Trimming pared 2 bases from V and 0 bases from J, leaving 8 bases between. The CDR3 sequence: CASSEPTVSGNTIYF. The CDR3 DNA sequence: TGTGCCAGCAGTGAACCGACAGTCTCTGGAAACACCATATATTTT.

The rearrangement uses TRBV11-2 and TRBJ1-6, with TRBD1 matching 9 bases. The V and J ends lost 5 bases and 2 bases, in that order; junction bases with no gene match: 10. Germline V CDR1 and CDR2: SGHAT, FQNNGV. This CDR3 has 18 amino acids. The chain's CDR3 is CASSPSGTGGPYNSPLHF. In nucleotides, the CDR3 is TGTGCCAGCAGCCCTTCGGGAACAGGGGGCCCCTATAATTCACCCCTCCACTTT.

The chain is built from TRBV5-1 and TRBJ2-5; D tentatively fits TRBD1 or TRBD2 (5 bases each). Between the trimmed V and J ends, which lost 4 bases and 5 bases, there was a span of 24 bases. CDR1 and CDR2 (germline): SGHRS, YFSETQ. The CDR3 is 17 amino acids. CDR3: CASSTVPGPSSQETQYF. The CDR3 region has the DNA TGCGCCAGCAGCACAGTCCCGGGACCCAGCTCTCAGGAGACCCAGTACTTC.

V and J are TRBV30 and TRBJ2-5; TRBD2 might be the D (5 bases). V was pared by 1 base and J by 1 base, with 7 bases between. The germline gives CDR1 GTSNPN, CDR2 SVGIG (reference sequence). There are 13 residues in the CDR3. CDR3 DNA sequence: TGTGCCTGGAGTGGAGGGCTCCAAGAGACCCAGTACTTC. Residues: CAWSGGLQETQYF.

This clone was detected once. The chain employs TRBV5-1 and TRBJ2-3; no reliable D call. Germline CDR1 and CDR2: SGHRS and YFSETQ. The CDR3 covers 12 residues. Trimming cost V 0 bases and J 2 bases, with 1 base left between them. This chain's CDR3 is CASSLDTDTQYF. The CDR3 DNA reads as TGCGCCAGCAGCTTGGACACAGATACGCAGTATTTT.

This chain joins TRBV6-5 and TRBJ2-3, with D possibly TRBD2 on 5 matching bases. CDR3 size: 16 residues. Trimming removed 3 bases from V and 3 bases from J, with 16 bases in between. Germline values: CDR1 MNHEY, CDR2 SVGAGI. The CDR3 DNA reads as TGTGCCAGCAGTTATTGGGGATTCGGGAAGACAGATACGCAGTATTTT. Protein product: CASSYWGFGKTDTQYF.

The J gene is TRBJ1-1, the V gene TRBV9; 7 bases agree with TRBD1. Unmatched junction bases numbered 9, after V lost 3 bases and J lost 7 bases. Germline CDR1 SGDLS, CDR2 YYNGEE. The CDR3 extends over 14 amino acids. The CDR3: CASSDPRGLGEAFF. DNA of the CDR3: TGTGCCAGCAGCGACCCCAGGGGGTTGGGTGAAGCTTTCTTT.

This chain uses TRBV6-1 with TRBJ2-5, with TRBD2 as a possible D gene (5 bases). CDR3 length equals 15 residues. Germline V gene data show CDR1 as MNHNS and CDR2 as SASEGT. The V gene lost 4 bases and the J gene lost 6 bases, with 18 bases spanning the gap. The CDR3 DNA reads TGTGCCAGCAGTGCTCCGGGGAGATTTAGGAAGACCCAGTACTTC. It codes for CASSAPGRFRKTQYF.

The chain recombines TRBV4-3 with TRBJ2-2; D is unclear. Germline V gene data show CDR1 as LGHNA and CDR2 as YSLEER. CDR3 length: 14 amino acids. V shed 0 bases and J shed 5 bases, with 7 bases lying between them. The CDR3 loop reads CASSQETGTGELFF. The CDR3 DNA sequence: TGCGCCAGCAGCCAAGAGACCGGGACCGGGGAGCTGTTTTTT.

CDR3 sequence reads: CASSSTGAEGEKLFF. CDR3 nucleotide sequence: TGCGCCAGCAGCTCTACAGGGGCAGAGGGGGAAAAACTGTTTTTT. The rearrangement joins TRBV5-1 to TRBJ1-4, with 7 bases fitting TRBD1. In germline, CDR1 is SGHRS, CDR2 YFSETQ. Trimming cost V 3 bases and J 8 bases; bases outside gene matches: 10. CDR3 length equals 15 residues.

The V gene is TRBV7-2, the J gene TRBJ2-7, with D unclear. The V end was cut by 3 bases, the J end by 3 bases, with 6 bases between. The CDR3 consists of 12 residues. From germline, CDR1 is SGHTA and CDR2 FQGNSA. The CDR3 DNA follows: TGTGCCAGCAGCTTGGACGACTACGAGCAGTACTTC. Translation gives CASSLDDYEQYF.

This clone was seen only a few times. Other DNA sequences from this sample encode an identical CDR3 as well. The V call is TRBV30, the J call TRBJ1-5; D is unresolved. The CDR3 length is 13 residues. Germline CDR1 is GTSNPN and CDR2 is SVGIG (reference sequence). The V gene lost 3 bases and the J gene lost 2 bases, with 8 bases spanning the gap. The CDR3 spells CAWRGQGNQPQHF. CDR3 in DNA: TGTGCCTGGAGAGGGCAGGGCAATCAGCCCCAGCATTTT.

The chain combines TRBV18 with TRBJ2-6; D gene ambiguous. CDR1 is KGHSH, CDR2 LQKENI, per germline. The CDR3 contains 15 residues. With 6 bases removed from V and 0 bases from J, the gap between germline ends came to 9 bases. CDR3 sequence: CASSLHDSGANVLTF. The CDR3 bases are TGTGCCAGCTCGCTCCACGACTCTGGGGCCAACGTCCTGACTTTC.

The rearrangement links TRBV9 to TRBJ2-3; D is unresolved. The V end was cut by 1 base, the J end by 0 bases, with 3 bases between. The CDR3 loop spans 13 amino acids. Germline assignment: CDR1 SGDLS and CDR2 YYNGEE. CDR3 DNA sequence: TGTGCCAGCAGCGTAACTAGCACAGATACGCAGTATTTT. Translating it yields CASSVTSTDTQYF.